Reported below is one T cell receptor beta chain. Amplification of TCR beta CDR3 regions was performed using RNA transcripts as template. Carried out on the TCR CDR3, a first-round RT-PCR used the HTBI primer set. TCRdb re-analysed the multiplex PCR reads in MiXCR, keeping a single row per CDR3 protein. The sample holds approximately 400,000 distinct CDR3 sequences, approximately 25% seen once. PBMCs were collected from an approximately 9.4 ml volume of fresh peripheral blood. CDR1 and CDR2 (germline): SQVTM, ANQGSEA. Trimming at V came to 5 bases and at J to 3 bases, leaving 6 bases not matched to a gene. CDR3 length equals 13 residues. These data originate in a study of T cells in Graves' hyperthyroidism and ophthalmopathy. Across the study: Any treatment followed the collection of peripheral blood at initial diagnosis.

The sequenced sample consisted of blood. The V and J genes are TRBV29-1 and TRBJ1-2; 7 nucleotides line up with TRBD1. The TCR was taken from a man aged 50 to 59 with Graves' hyperthyroidism. In DNA, the CDR3 is TGCAGCGTTTTCGAAGACAGGGACTATGGCTACACCTTC. The encoded protein is CSVFEDRDYGYTF.